This is a list of T cell receptor beta chains from one sample in a study of tumor-infiltrating lymphocytes in glioblastoma multiforme. TCRdb reprocessed the multiplex PCR reads via MiXCR and lists one record per CDR3 protein. The sample contains over 14,000 distinct CDR3 sequences, roughly 73% of which appear only once. Sequenced sample: brain tumor tissue. The origin of the receptors is a male donor with glioblastoma. Both conserved end residues are part of each CDR3. Each record gives: J gene, clone size, V gene, D gene, CDR3 DNA, CDR3 protein. A D gene is named only where the DNA matches it firmly. Clone size is shown for a subset of rows, as once, few, many or a class of expanded clone.

J: TRBJ2-7
size: many
V: TRBV18
D: -
DNA: TGTGCCAGCTCACCACCGTCGGGTTTGGGGGAGCAGTACTTC
CDR3: CASSPPSGLGEQYF

J: TRBJ2-7
size: few
V: TRBV6-2/TRBV6-3
D: TRBD2
DNA: TGTGCCAGCATTCCCGGACTAGCGGGGACCTACGGGCAGTACTTC
CDR3: CASIPGLAGTYGQYF

J: TRBJ2-2
size: -
V: TRBV6-5
D: -
DNA: TGTGCCAGCAGTTATGCAGGGAGGGGGGAGCTGTTTTTT
CDR3: CASSYAGRGELFF

J: TRBJ2-7
size: -
V: TRBV20-1
D: TRBD2
DNA: TGCGGTGCTAGGGCACTAGCGGGAGTTCACGGACAGTACTTC
CDR3: CGARALAGVHGQYF

J: TRBJ1-1
size: -
V: TRBV11-3
D: -
DNA: TGTGCCAGCAGCTCGGCCTTGAACACTGAAGCTTTCTTT
CDR3: CASSSALNTEAFF

J: TRBJ1-3
size: -
V: TRBV20-1
D: -
DNA: TGCAGTGCTAGAGATTCGGGGGATTATAACACCATATATTTT
CDR3: CSARDSGDYNTIYF

J: TRBJ2-1
size: -
V: TRBV20-1
D: -
DNA: TGCAGTGCTAGAGAGGGAGCGGGCCTTGGGAGTGAGCAGTTCTTC
CDR3: CSAREGAGLGSEQFF

J: TRBJ2-7
size: -
V: TRBV11-2
D: TRBD2
DNA: TGTGCCAGCAGTTTACTAGCGGGAGAGGACGAGCGGTACTTC
CDR3: CASSLLAGEDERYF

J: TRBJ2-5
size: -
V: TRBV11-2
D: -
DNA: TGTGCCAGCAGCCCCCAACCTGAACGCGTACACCTGTACTTC
CDR3: CASSPQPERVHLYF

J: TRBJ2-1
size: -
V: TRBV6-6
D: -
DNA: TGTGCCAGCAGTTTAAGGGGGGCAGCCTACAATGAGCAGTTCTTC
CDR3: CASSLRGAAYNEQFF

J: TRBJ2-1
size: -
V: TRBV11-1
D: -
DNA: TGTGCCAGCACCGGGATTTACAATGAGCAGTTCTTC
CDR3: CASTGIYNEQFF

J: TRBJ1-3
size: many
V: TRBV5-4
D: TRBD1
DNA: TGTGCCAGCAGCCCGGGGTGGGACAGGGCCGACACCATATATTTT
CDR3: CASSPGWDRADTIYF

J: TRBJ1-1
size: -
V: TRBV29-1
D: TRBD1
DNA: TGCAGCGTTCCGGGACAGGGGCACACTGAAGCTTTCTTT
CDR3: CSVPGQGHTEAFF

J: TRBJ2-7
size: -
V: TRBV10-2
D: -
DNA: TGCGCCAGCAGTCTACAGGGTTTGGGTGAGCAGTACTTC
CDR3: CASSLQGLGEQYF

J: TRBJ2-2
size: -
V: TRBV11-2
D: TRBD1
DNA: TGTGCCAGCACCCCCCGACAGGGCGATAACACCGGGGAGCTGTTTTTC
CDR3: CASTPRQGDNTGELFF

J: TRBJ1-2
size: -
V: TRBV4-3
D: -
DNA: TGCGCCAGCAGCCAAGATCGGGGGGGCGCGGAAGGCTACACCTTC
CDR3: CASSQDRGGAEGYTF

J: TRBJ2-7
size: few
V: TRBV20-1
D: -
DNA: TGCAGTGCTAGAGCGTCTAGGGGATCCTACGAGCAGTACTTC
CDR3: CSARASRGSYEQYF

J: TRBJ2-1
size: -
V: TRBV20-1
D: TRBD2
DNA: TGCAGTGCTAGAGGACCACTAGCGTACAATGAGCAGTTCTTC
CDR3: CSARGPLAYNEQFF

J: TRBJ2-1
size: once
V: TRBV5-5
D: -
DNA: TGTGCCAGCAGCTTGGTAGGGTTGTTAGAGCAGTTCTTC
CDR3: CASSLVGLLEQFF

J: TRBJ1-2
size: -
V: TRBV5-5
D: -
DNA: TGTGCCAGCAGCTTGGAAGGGGACTATGGCTACACCTTC
CDR3: CASSLEGDYGYTF

J: TRBJ2-1
size: once
V: TRBV12-3/TRBV12-4
D: -
DNA: TGTGCCAGCAGGTTAGAGGGGAATGAGCAGTTCTTC
CDR3: CASRLEGNEQFF

J: TRBJ2-7
size: -
V: TRBV5-1
D: -
DNA: TGCGCCAGCAGCTTCGGGGTCGGAGGAGGCTTGGGCGAGCAGTACTTC
CDR3: CASSFGVGGGLGEQYF